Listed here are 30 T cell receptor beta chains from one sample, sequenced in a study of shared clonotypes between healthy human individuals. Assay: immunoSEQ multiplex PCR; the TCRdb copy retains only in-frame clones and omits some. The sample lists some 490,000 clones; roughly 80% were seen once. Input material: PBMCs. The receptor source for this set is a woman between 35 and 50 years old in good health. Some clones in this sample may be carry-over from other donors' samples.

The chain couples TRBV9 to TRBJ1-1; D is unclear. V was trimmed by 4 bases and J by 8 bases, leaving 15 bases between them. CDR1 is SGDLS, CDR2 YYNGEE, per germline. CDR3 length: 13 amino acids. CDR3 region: CASSLEIQLEAFF. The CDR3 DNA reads TGTGCCAGCAGCCTCGAGATCCAATTGGAAGCTTTCTTT.

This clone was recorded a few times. The CDR3 protein is CASSTRDGTDTQYF. DNA for the CDR3: TGTGCCAGCAGTACTAGGGACGGCACAGATACGCAGTATTTT. The chain uses TRBV7-9 and TRBJ2-3; D is perhaps TRBD1 or TRBD2 (5 bases each). V was trimmed by 6 bases and J by 1 base, leaving 11 bases between them. The CDR3 loop spans 14 amino acids. The germline CDR1 and CDR2 sequences are SEHNR and FQNEAQ (reference sequence).

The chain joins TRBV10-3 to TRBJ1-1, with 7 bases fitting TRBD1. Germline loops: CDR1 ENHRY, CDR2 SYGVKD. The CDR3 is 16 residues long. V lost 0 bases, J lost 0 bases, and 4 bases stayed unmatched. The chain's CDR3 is CAISESNDRVNTEAFF. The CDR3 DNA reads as TGTGCCATCAGTGAGTCGAATGACAGGGTGAACACTGAAGCTTTCTTT.

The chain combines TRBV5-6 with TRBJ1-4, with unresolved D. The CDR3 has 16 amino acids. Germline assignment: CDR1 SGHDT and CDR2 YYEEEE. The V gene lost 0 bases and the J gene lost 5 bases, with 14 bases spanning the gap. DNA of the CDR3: TGTGCCAGCAGCTTGGTAGCAAGCGGATCAAATGAAAAACTGTTTTTT. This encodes CASSLVASGSNEKLFF.

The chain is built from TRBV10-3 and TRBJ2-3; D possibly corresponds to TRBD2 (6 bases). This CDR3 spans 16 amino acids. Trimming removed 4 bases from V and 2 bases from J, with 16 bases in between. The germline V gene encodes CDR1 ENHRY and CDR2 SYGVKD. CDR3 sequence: CAISVGRGLDTDTQYF. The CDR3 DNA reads TGTGCCATCAGTGTCGGGAGAGGCTTAGACACAGATACGCAGTATTTT.

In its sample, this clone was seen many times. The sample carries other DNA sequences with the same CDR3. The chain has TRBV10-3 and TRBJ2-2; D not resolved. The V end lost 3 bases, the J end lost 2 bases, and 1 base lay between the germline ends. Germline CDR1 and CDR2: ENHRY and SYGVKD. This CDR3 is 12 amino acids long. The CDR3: CAISENTGELFF. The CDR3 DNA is TGTGCCATCAGTGAAAACACCGGGGAGCTGTTTTTT.

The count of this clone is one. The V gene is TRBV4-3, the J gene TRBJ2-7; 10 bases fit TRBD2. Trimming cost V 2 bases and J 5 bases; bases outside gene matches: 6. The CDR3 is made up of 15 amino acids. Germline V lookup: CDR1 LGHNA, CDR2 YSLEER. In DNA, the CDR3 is TGCGCCAGCAGCCAACAACTAGCGGGAATCCACGAGCAGTACTTC. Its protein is CASSQQLAGIHEQYF.

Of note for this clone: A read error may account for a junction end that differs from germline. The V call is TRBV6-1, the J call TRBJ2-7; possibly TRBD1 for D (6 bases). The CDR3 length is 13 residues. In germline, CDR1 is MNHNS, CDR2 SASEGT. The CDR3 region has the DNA TGTGCCAGCAGTGAAACAGACACCAGGGGCCTCCGTTTT. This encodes CASSETDTRGLRF.

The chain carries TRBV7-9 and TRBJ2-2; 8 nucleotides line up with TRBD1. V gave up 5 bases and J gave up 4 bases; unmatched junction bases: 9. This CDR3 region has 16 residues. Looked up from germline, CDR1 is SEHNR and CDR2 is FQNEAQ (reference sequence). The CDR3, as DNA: TGTGCCAGCAGCCCGTGGGGACAGGCGAGCACCGGGGAGCTGTTTTTT. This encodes CASSPWGQASTGELFF.

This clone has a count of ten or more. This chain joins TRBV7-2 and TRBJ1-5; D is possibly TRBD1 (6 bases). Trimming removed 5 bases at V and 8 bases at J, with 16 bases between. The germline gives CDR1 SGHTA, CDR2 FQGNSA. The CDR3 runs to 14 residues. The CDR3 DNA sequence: TGTGCCAGCAGCCCAAGGACAGTCCGGGAGCCCCAGCATTTT. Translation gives CASSPRTVREPQHF.

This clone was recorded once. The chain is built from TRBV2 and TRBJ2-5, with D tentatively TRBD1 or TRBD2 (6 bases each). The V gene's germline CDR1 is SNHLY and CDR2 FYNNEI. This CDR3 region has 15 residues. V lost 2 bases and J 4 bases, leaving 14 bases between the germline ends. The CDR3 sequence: CASSESPGAGETQYF. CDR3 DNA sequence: TGTGCCAGCAGTGAATCCCCGGGGGCGGGAGAGACCCAGTACTTC. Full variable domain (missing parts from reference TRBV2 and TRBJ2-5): EPEVTQTPSHQVTQMGQEVILRCVPISNHLYFYWYRQILGQKVEFLVSFYNNEISEKSEIFDDQFSVERPDGSNFTLKIRSTKLEDSAMYFCASSESPGAGETQYFGPGTRLLVL.

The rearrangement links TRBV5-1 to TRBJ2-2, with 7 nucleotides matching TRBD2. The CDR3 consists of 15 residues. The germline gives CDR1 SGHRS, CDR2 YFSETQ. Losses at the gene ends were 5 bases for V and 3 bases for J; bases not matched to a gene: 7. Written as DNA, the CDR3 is TGCGCCAGCAGAGGGAGGGTTGAGGACACCGGGGAGCTGTTTTTT. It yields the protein CASRGRVEDTGELFF.

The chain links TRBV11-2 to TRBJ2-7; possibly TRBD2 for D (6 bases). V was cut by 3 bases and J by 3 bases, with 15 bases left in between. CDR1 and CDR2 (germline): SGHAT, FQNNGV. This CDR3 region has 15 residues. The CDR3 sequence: CASSFGRGSNYEQYF. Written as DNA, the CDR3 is TGTGCCAGCAGCTTTGGGCGGGGCAGCAACTACGAGCAGTACTTC.

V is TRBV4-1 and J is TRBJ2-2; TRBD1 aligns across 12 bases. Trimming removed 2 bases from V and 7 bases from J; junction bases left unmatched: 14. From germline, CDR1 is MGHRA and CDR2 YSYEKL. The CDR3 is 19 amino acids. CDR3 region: CASSQSPPGQGARGGELFF. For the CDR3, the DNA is TGCGCCAGCAGCCAATCCCCACCGGGACAGGGGGCGCGGGGCGGGGAGCTGTTTTTT.

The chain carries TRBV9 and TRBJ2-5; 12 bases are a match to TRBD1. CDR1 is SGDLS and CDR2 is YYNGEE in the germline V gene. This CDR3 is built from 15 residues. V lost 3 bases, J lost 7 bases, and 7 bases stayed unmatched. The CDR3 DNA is TGTGCCAGCAGCGCTCAGGGACAGGGGGCAGGGACCCAGTACTTC. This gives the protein CASSAQGQGAGTQYF.

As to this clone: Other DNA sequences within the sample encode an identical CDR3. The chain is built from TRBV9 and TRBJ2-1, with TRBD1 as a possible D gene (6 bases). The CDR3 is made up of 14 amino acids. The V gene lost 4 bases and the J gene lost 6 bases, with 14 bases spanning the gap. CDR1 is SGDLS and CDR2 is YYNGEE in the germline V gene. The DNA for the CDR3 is TGTGCCAGCAGCCCCTTGGCAGGGGTCAATGAGCAGTTCTTC. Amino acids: CASSPLAGVNEQFF. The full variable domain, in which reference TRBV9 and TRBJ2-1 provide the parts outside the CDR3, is DSGVTQTPKHLITATGQRVTLRCSPRSGDLSVYWYQQSLDQGLQFLIQYYNGEERAKGNILERFSAQQFPDLHSELNLSSLELGDSALYFCASSPLAGVNEQFFGPGTRLTVL.

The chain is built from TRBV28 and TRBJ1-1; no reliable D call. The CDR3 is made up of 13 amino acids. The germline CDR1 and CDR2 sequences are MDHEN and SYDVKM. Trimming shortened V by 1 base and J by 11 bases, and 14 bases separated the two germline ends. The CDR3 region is CASSLYPDTGAFF. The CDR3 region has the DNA TGTGCCAGCAGTTTATACCCAGACACTGGGGCTTTCTTT.

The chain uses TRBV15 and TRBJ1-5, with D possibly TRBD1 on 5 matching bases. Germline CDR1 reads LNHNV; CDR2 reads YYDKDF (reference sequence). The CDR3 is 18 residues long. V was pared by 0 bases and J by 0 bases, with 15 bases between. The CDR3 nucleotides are TGTGCCACCAGCAGAGATCTCGGGGCAGCCCATAGCAATCAGCCCCAGCATTTT. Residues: CATSRDLGAAHSNQPQHF.

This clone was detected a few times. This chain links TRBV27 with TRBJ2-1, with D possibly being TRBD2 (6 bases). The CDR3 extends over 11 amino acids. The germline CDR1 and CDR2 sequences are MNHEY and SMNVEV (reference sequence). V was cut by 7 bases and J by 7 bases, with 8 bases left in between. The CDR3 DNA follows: TGTGCCAGCAACCGGGGGAATGAGCAGTTCTTC. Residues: CASNRGNEQFF.

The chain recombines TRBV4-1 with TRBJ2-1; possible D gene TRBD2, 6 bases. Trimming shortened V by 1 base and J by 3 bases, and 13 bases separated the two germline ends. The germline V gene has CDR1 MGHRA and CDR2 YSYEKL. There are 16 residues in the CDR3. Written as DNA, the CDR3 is TGCGCCAGCAGCCAAGGGGGGGTCGGTGGCTACAATGAGCAGTTCTTC. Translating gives CASSQGGVGGYNEQFF.

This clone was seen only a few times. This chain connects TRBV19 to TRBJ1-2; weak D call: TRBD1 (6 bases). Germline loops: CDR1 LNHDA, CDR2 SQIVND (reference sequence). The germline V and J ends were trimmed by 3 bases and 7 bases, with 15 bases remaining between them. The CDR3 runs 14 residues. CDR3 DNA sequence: TGTGCCAGTAGTATTCCGGGGGCGATGGTTGGCTACACCTTC. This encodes CASSIPGAMVGYTF.

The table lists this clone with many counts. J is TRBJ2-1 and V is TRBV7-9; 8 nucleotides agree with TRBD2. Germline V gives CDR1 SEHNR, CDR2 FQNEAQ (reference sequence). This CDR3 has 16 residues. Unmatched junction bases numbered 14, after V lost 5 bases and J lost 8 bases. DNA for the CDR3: TGTGCCAGCAGCCCCTCCTATCGGGAGGGCCTCGATGAGCAGTTCTTC. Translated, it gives CASSPSYREGLDEQFF.

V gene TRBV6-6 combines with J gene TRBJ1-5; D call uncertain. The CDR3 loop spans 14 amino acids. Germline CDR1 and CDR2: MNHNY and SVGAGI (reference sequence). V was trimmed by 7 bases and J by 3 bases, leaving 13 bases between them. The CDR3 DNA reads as TGTGCCAGCAAATTCGGCCAGGACAATCAGCCCCAGCATTTT. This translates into CASKFGQDNQPQHF.

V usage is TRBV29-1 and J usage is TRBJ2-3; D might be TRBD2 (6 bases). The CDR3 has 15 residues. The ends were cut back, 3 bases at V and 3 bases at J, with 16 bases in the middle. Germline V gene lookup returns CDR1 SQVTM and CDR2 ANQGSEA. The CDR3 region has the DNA TGCAGCGTTGAGCGGGCGGGGTTCGGGACAGATACGCAGTATTTT. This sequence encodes CSVERAGFGTDTQYF.

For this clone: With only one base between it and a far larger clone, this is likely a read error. In DNA, the CDR3 is TGCGGCGTTGAAGATCCCAACGGGAGGGGGATGGGCACTGAAGCTTTCTTT. It yields the protein CGVEDPNGRGMGTEAFF. The chain recombines TRBV29-1 with TRBJ1-1, with D perhaps TRBD1 (6 bases). The V gene's germline CDR1 is SQVTM and CDR2 ANQGSEA. The CDR3 loop spans 17 amino acids. The whole variable domain, filled in from reference TRBV29-1 and TRBJ1-1, reads SAVISQKPSRDICQRGTSLTIQCQVDSQVTMMFWYRQQPGQSLTLIATANQGSEATYESGFVIDKFPISRPNLTFSTLTVSNMSPEDSSIYLCGVEDPNGRGMGTEAFFGQGTRLTVV.

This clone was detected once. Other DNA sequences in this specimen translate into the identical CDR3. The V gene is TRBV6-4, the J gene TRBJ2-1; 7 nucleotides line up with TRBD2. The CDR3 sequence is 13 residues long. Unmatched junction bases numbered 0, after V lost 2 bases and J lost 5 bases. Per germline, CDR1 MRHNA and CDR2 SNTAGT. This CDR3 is CASSDGTNNEQFF. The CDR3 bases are TGTGCCAGCAGTGACGGGACTAACAATGAGCAGTTCTTC.

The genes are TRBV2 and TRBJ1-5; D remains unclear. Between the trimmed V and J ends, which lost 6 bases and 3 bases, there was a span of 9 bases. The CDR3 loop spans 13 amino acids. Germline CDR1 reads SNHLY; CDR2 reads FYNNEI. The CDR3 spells CASSKGFNQPQHF. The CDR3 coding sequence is TGTGCCAGCAGCAAGGGATTCAATCAGCCCCAGCATTTT.

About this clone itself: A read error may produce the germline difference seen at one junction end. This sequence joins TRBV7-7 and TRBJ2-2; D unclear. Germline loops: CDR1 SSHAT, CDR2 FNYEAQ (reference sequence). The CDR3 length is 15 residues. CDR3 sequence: CASRPVRNNTGELFF. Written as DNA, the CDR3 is TGTGCTAGCAGGCCCGTTAGGAACAACACCGGGGAGCTGTTTTTT.

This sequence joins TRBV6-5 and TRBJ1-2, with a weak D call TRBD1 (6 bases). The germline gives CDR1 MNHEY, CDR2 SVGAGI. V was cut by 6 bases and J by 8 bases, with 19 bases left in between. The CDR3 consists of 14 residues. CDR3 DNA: TGTGCCAGCAGGACCGTCAACAGGGAAGGCGGCTACACCTTC. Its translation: CASRTVNREGGYTF.

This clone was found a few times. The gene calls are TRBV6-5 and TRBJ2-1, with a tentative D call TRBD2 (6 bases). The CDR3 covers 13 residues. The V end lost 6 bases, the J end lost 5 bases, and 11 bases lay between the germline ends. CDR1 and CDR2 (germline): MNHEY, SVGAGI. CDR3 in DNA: TGTGCCAGCAGCAGGGACTCGGACAATGAGCAGTTCTTC. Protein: CASSRDSDNEQFF.